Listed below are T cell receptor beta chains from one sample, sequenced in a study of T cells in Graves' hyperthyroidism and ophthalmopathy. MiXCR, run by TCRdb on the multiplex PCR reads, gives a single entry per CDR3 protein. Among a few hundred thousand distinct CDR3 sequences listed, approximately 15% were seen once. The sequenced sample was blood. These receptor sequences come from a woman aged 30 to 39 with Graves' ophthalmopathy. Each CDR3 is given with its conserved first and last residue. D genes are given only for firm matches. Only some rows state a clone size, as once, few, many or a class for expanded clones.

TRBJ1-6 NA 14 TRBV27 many CASRSPPYNSPLHF TGTGCCAGCAGAAGTCCTCCCTATAATTCACCCCTCCACTTT
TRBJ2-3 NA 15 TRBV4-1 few CASSQVVQRADTQYF TGCGCCAGCAGCCAAGTTGTACAGAGAGCAGATACGCAGTATTTT
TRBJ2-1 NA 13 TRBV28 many CASSSTFYNEQFF TGTGCCAGCAGTTCTACGTTCTACAATGAGCAGTTCTTC
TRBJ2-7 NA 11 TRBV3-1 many CASSQGLGQYF TGTGCCAGCAGCCAAGGACTAGGGCAGTACTTC
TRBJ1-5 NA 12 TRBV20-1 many CSANRADQPQHF TGCAGTGCTAACAGGGCCGATCAGCCCCAGCATTTT
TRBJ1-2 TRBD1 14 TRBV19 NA CASRLTGTFYGYTF TGTGCCAGTAGGCTGACAGGGACTTTCTATGGCTACACCTTC
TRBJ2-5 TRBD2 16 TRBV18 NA CASSTSERGAGETQYF TGTGCCAGCTCAACCTCGGAGCGGGGGGCCGGAGAGACCCAGTACTTC
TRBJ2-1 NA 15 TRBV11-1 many CASSPKAGSYNEQFF TGTGCCAGCAGCCCTAAGGCAGGCTCCTACAATGAGCAGTTCTTC
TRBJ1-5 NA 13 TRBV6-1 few CASSQEVFQPQHF TGTGCCAGCAGCCAGGAGGTGTTTCAGCCCCAGCATTTT
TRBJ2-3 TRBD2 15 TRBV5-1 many CASSLQRGPTDTQYF TGCGCCAGCAGCTTGCAGCGGGGGCCCACAGATACGCAGTATTTT
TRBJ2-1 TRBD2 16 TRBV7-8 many CASSPRRASGNNEQFF TGTGCCAGCAGCCCCCGGAGGGCTAGCGGAAACAATGAGCAGTTCTTC
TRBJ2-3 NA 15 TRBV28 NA CASSEVKSGTDMQYF TGTGCCAGCAGTGAGGTAAAGTCGGGCACAGATATGCAGTATTTT
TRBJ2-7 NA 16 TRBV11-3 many CASSLSGPGPFSEQYF TGTGCCAGCAGCTTATCGGGACCAGGCCCCTTCTCTGAGCAGTACTTC
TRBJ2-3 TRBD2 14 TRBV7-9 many CASSYQTSPDTQYF TGTGCCAGCAGCTATCAGACTAGCCCAGATACGCAGTATTTT
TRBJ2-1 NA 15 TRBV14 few CASSHVTSTLRGQFF TGTGCCAGCAGCCACGTTACTAGCACCCTAAGGGGGCAGTTCTTC
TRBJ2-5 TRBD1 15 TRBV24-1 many CATSDFDRGKETQYF TGTGCCACCAGTGATTTCGACAGGGGCAAAGAGACCCAGTACTTC
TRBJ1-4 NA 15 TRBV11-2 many CASSHGQSTIGKLFF TGTGCCAGCAGCCACGGACAGTCTACAATCGGAAAACTGTTTTTT
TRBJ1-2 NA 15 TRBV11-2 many CASRPLRGANYGYTF TGTGCCAGCAGGCCCCTTCGGGGGGCTAACTATGGCTACACCTTC
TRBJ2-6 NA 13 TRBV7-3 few CASSTFGANVLTF TGTGCCAGTTCGACCTTTGGGGCCAACGTCCTGACTTTC
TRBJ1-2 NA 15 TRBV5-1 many CASSPGGPMDYGYTF TGCGCCAGCAGCCCGGGGGGACCGATGGACTATGGCTACACCTTC
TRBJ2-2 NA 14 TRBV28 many CASRQGLNTGELFF TGTGCCAGCAGACAGGGATTAAACACCGGGGAGCTGTTTTTT
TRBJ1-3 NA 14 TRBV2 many CASSEQSSGNTIYF TGTGCCAGCAGTGAGCAGTCCTCTGGAAACACCATATATTTT
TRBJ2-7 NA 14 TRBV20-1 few CSTKKDRNSYEQYF TGCAGTACGAAAAAAGACAGAAACTCCTACGAGCAGTACTTC
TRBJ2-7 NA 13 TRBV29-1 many CSGVGSGSYEQYF TGCAGCGGTGTAGGTTCGGGTTCCTACGAGCAGTACTTC
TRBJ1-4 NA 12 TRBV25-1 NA CASTSGAEKLFF TGTGCCAGCACTTCGGGGGCCGAAAAACTGTTTTTT
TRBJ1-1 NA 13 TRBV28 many CASSLLGRTEAFF TGTGCCAGCAGTTTACTGGGCCGCACTGAAGCTTTCTTT
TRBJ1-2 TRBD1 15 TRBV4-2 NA CASSPDLTGMGGYTF TGTGCCAGCAGCCCCGACTTGACAGGGATGGGTGGCTACACCTTC
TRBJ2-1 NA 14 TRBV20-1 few CSAERTGNYNEQFF TGCAGTGCTGAAAGGACCGGCAACTACAATGAGCAGTTCTTC
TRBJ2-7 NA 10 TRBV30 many CAWSLGEQYF TGTGCCTGGAGTTTGGGCGAGCAGTACTTC
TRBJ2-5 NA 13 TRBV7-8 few CASTAGYQETQYF TGTGCCAGTACCGCAGGGTACCAAGAGACCCAGTACTTC
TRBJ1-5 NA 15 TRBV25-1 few CASSDGPYSNQPQHF TGTGCCAGCAGTGATGGGCCTTATAGCAATCAGCCCCAGCATTTT
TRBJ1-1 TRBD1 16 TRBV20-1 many CSARHWTGRLNTEAFF TGCAGTGCTAGACACTGGACAGGGAGGCTGAACACTGAAGCTTTCTTT
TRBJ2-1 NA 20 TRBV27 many CASSLSIYPRAQGDPNEQFF TGTGCCAGCAGTTTATCGATTTATCCCCGGGCCCAGGGAGATCCCAATGAGCAGTTCTTC
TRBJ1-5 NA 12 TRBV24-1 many CATGAPNQPQHF TGTGCCACCGGGGCGCCCAATCAGCCCCAGCATTTT
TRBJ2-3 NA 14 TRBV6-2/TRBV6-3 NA CASSTQGRQELQYF TGTGCCAGCAGTACCCAGGGGAGACAGGAGTTGCAGTATTTT
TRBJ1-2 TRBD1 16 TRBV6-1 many CASSDHIRTGYYGYTF TGTGCCAGCAGTGATCACATACGGACAGGGTACTATGGCTACACCTTC
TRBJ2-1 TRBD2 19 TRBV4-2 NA CASSQGPSGGTSSYNEQFF TGTGCCAGCAGCCAAGGTCCTAGCGGGGGGACGAGCTCCTACAATGAGCAGTTCTTC
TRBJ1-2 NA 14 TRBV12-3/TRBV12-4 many CASSTTGTNYGYTF TGTGCCAGCAGTACGACAGGCACTAACTATGGCTACACCTTC
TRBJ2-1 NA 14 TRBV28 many CASSEGGGYNEQFF TGTGCCAGCTCGGAGGGAGGCGGCTACAATGAGCAGTTCTTC